This TCR beta chain was found in a study of cytomegalovirus exposure and HLA in healthy donors. The PCR had 60 Vbeta and 13 Jbeta primers. The protocol was immunoSEQ multiplex PCR, while the TCRdb copy is restricted to in-frame clones and leaves out a portion. The sample consists of about 60,000 clones, 70% of them appearing once. Overall study findings and caveats: Later, TCR association rates were found to vary by HLA locus, highest for DRB1 and lowest for HLA-C.

Details on this clone: The antigen is not known.

Trimming took 2 bases from V and 0 from J; bases not matched to a gene: 8. CDR1 SNHLY and CDR2 FYNNEI come from the germline V gene. The CDR3 consists of 17 residues. The chain couples TRBV2 to TRBJ2-3; 7 bases match TRBD2. Sequenced material: PBMCs. The sequence was obtained from a woman aged 60-75 years in good health and CMV-seropositive. CDR3 loop: CASSEPAGRGSTDTQYF. The CDR3 region has the DNA TGTGCCAGCAGTGAACCCGCAGGGCGGGGGAGCACAGATACGCAGTATTTT. Full variable domain (outside the CDR3, taken from reference TRBV2 and TRBJ2-3): EPEVTQTPSHQVTQMGQEVILRCVPISNHLYFYWYRQILGQKVEFLVSFYNNEISEKSEIFDDQFSVERPDGSNFTLKIRSTKLEDSAMYFCASSEPAGRGSTDTQYFGPGTRLTVL.